These 9 T cell receptor beta chains were all obtained from the same sample, sequenced in a study of blood T cells in healthy people across ages. For the second PCR, which ran for roughly 6 to 11 cycles, a sample-barcoded 5' primer and a J-beta primer mix were used. One entry per CDR3 protein, called by TCRdb with MiXCR from the 5' RACE reads. This table holds 1.2 million to 1.5 million distinct CDR3 sequences, about 43% found once. The sample taken for sequencing was blood. Every receptor here comes from a woman between 18 and 29 years old in good health.

In this sample, this clonotype turned up once. V gene TRBV27 combines with J gene TRBJ2-1; 7 bases map to TRBD1. Germline V gene sequence: CDR1 MNHEY, CDR2 SMNVEV (reference sequence). CDR3 length equals 19 residues. Trimming removed 7 bases from V and 2 bases from J; junction bases left unmatched: 20. The CDR3 region is CASTLRPPMTGMPYNEQFF. The DNA of the CDR3 is TGTGCCAGCACCCTTAGGCCCCCGATGACAGGGATGCCCTACAATGAGCAGTTCTTC.

This clonotype was observed at least ten times. V and J are TRBV29-1 and TRBJ2-7, with 10 positions matching TRBD1. J lost 3 bases, V lost 3 bases, and 5 bases had no gene match. The CDR3 totals 14 residues. Germline V CDR1 and CDR2: SQVTM, ANQGSEA. The CDR3 DNA reads as TGCAGCGTTGAGGGGACAGGGGAAAGCTACGAGCAGTACTTC. The encoded protein is CSVEGTGESYEQYF.

The sample holds many counts of this clonotype. This chain joins TRBV12-3 or TRBV12-4 and TRBJ2-7, with 10 bases identical to TRBD1. Trimming took 3 bases from V and 3 from J; bases not matched to a gene: 5. The CDR3 has 15 residues. CDR3 region: CASSFPGQGSYEQYF. DNA of the CDR3: TGTGCCAGCAGTTTCCCGGGACAGGGGAGCTACGAGCAGTACTTC.

This clonotype was picked up a small number of times. This sequence joins TRBV6-6 and TRBJ2-7; no firm D call. CDR1 is MNHNY and CDR2 is SVGAGI in the germline V gene (reference sequence). This CDR3 is 14 amino acids long. V gave up 0 bases and J gave up 1 base, with 7 bases separating them. CDR3 coding DNA: TGTGCCAGCAGTTACTCGAGTCAGTCCTACGAGCAGTACTTC. The encoded protein is CASSYSSQSYEQYF.

This clonotype was observed a single time. V gene TRBV20-1 combines with J gene TRBJ2-1; 7 bases map to TRBD2. J gave up 5 bases and V 3 bases, and 13 bases lay outside the gene matches. From germline, CDR1 is DFQATT and CDR2 SNEGSKA (reference sequence). The CDR3 has 16 residues. The CDR3, as DNA: TGCAGTGCTAGGATAAGTGGGGTAGCGGGTGACAATGAGCAGTTCTTC. Its translation: CSARISGVAGDNEQFF.

The genes are TRBV12-3 or TRBV12-4 and TRBJ1-5; 7 bases line up with TRBD1. Trimming removed 3 bases from V and 2 bases from J; junction bases left unmatched: 10. The CDR3 totals 17 residues. CDR3 residues: CASSFLYQGEGNQPQHF. In nucleotides, the CDR3 is TGTGCCAGCAGTTTTCTCTATCAGGGGGAAGGCAATCAGCCCCAGCATTTT.

This clonotype was observed a handful of times. V and J are TRBV27 and TRBJ2-1; a possible D gene is TRBD2 (6 bases). This CDR3 is 15 amino acids long. The V gene's germline CDR1 is MNHEY and CDR2 SMNVEV (reference sequence). V lost 4 bases and J lost 4, with 14 bases in between. The CDR3 DNA reads as TGTGCCAGCAGTTCTGTACTAGCTGCGTACAATGAGCAGTTCTTC. This gives the protein CASSSVLAAYNEQFF.

This clonotype appeared a few times. This chain links TRBV10-3 with TRBJ2-7; 11 nucleotides agree with TRBD2. The junction had 11 bases not matched to a gene; V was cut back by 0 bases and J by 7 bases. The CDR3 spans 17 residues. Germline CDR1 and CDR2: ENHRY and SYGVKD. The DNA of the CDR3 is TGTGCCATCAGTGAGTCTTTAGCGGGGGGGCAATCGGAAGAGCAGTACTTC. Its protein is CAISESLAGGQSEEQYF.

This clonotype was seen a handful of times. The rearrangement uses TRBV7-9 and TRBJ1-1; D is uncertain. V gave up 5 bases and J gave up 0 bases, with 13 bases separating them. Germline values: CDR1 SEHNR, CDR2 FQNEAQ (reference sequence). This CDR3 has 15 amino acids. CDR3 in DNA: TGTGCCAGCAGCCCGTGGCCCAGAGTGAACACTGAAGCTTTCTTT. This encodes CASSPWPRVNTEAFF.